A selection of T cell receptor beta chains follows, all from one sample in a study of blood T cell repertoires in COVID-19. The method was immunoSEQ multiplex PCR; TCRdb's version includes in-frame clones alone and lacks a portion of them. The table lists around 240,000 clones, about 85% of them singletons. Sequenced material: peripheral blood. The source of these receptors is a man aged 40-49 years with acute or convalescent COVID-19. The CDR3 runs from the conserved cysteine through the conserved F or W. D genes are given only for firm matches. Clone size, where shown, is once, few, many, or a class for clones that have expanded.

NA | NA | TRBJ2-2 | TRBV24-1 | TGTGCCACCAGTGATTTTTCGGTCACCGGGGAGCTGTTTTTT | CATSDFSVTGELFF
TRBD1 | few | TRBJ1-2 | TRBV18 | TGTGCCAGCTCACCGGGACAGGATATTGGCTACACCTTC | CASSPGQDIGYTF
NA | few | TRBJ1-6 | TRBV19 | TGTGCCAGTAGTATAGACCGGGGTTCACCCCTCCACTTT | CASSIDRGSPLHF
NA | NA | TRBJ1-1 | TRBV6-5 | TGTGCCAGCAGTTACCTCGGCGGGGACACTGAAGCTTTCTTT | CASSYLGGDTEAFF
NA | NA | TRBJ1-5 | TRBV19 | TGTGCCAGTAGTATAGCTCACTTAAATCAGCCCCAGCATTTT | CASSIAHLNQPQHF
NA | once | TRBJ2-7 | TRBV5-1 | TGCGCCAGCAGCCCCGACTACTACGAGCAGTACTTC | CASSPDYYEQYF
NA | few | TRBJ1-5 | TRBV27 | TGTGCCAGCAGTTTATCAGCTCGGGGGTATCAGCCCCAGCATTTT | CASSLSARGYQPQHF
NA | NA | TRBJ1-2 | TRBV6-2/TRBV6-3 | TGTGCCAGCAGTTCACGGAGGGAGGGGAGACCTAGAGGCTACACCTTC | CASSSRREGRPRGYTF
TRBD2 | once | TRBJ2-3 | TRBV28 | TGTGCCAGCAGTTTACGGGGCGGGGGAGATACGCAGTATTTT | CASSLRGGGDTQYF
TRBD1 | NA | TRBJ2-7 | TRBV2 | TGTGCCAGCAGAGACAGGGAAGTAACTAGCGAGCAGTACTTC | CASRDREVTSEQYF
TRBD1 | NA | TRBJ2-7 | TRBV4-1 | TGCGCCAGCAGCCGGACAGGGAGTCTCTACGAGCAGTACTTC | CASSRTGSLYEQYF
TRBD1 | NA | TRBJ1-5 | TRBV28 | TGTGCCAGCAGTTTACTACCCAGGACAGGGCCTAATCAGCCCCAGCATTTT | CASSLLPRTGPNQPQHF
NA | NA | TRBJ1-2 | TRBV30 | TGTGCCTGGAGTGTAGCGGGCAGTCTTACCTATGGCTACACCTTC | CAWSVAGSLTYGYTF
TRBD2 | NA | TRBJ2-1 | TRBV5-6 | TGTGCCAGCAGCTTCTTAGCGGGGGGGAACTACAATGAGCAGTTCTTC | CASSFLAGGNYNEQFF
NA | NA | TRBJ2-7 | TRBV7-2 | TGTGCCAGCAGCTTAGTATCTACCTACGAGCAGTACTTC | CASSLVSTYEQYF
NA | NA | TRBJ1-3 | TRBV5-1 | TGCGCCAGCAGCTCAACAGGTCCTGGAAACACCATATATTTT | CASSSTGPGNTIYF